This T cell receptor beta chain emerged from a study of Graves' ophthalmopathy and Graves' hyperthyroidism. This CDR3 is built from 15 residues. Trimming removed 1 base from V and 5 bases from J, with 14 bases in between. Germline CDR1 and CDR2: DFQATT and SNEGSKA (reference sequence). Amplification of the TCR beta CDR3 regions used RNA transcripts (as template). The authors performed first-round RT-PCR with HTBI primers and then a second-round multiplex PCR. A single record per CDR3 protein comes from TCRdb applying MiXCR to the multiplex PCR reads. Here the sample spans about 48,000 distinct CDR3 sequences, less than 65% being singletons. The authors used Ficoll-Paque density gradient centrifugation to separate PBMCs. The input was about 10 ml of fresh peripheral blood. A word on this clonotype: Its antigen is not identified.

Points from the study as a whole: Using 13 signatures, a model distinguished ophthalmopathy from stable hyperthyroidism, reaching roughly 90% sensitivity and 81.08% specificity. Thyroid clonotypes that were expanded above 0.001 frequency mostly also appeared in blood. Sensitivity reached roughly 70% and specificity 72.22% when the model predicted ophthalmopathy progression.

The chain recombines TRBV20-1 with TRBJ1-4; D is uncertain. The source is an adult man with Graves' ophthalmopathy. Sequencing was carried out using peripheral blood. The CDR3 region is CSARGHTSGNEKLFF. In DNA form, the CDR3 reads TGCAGTGCTAGAGGTCATACTAGCGGAAATGAAAAACTGTTTTTT.